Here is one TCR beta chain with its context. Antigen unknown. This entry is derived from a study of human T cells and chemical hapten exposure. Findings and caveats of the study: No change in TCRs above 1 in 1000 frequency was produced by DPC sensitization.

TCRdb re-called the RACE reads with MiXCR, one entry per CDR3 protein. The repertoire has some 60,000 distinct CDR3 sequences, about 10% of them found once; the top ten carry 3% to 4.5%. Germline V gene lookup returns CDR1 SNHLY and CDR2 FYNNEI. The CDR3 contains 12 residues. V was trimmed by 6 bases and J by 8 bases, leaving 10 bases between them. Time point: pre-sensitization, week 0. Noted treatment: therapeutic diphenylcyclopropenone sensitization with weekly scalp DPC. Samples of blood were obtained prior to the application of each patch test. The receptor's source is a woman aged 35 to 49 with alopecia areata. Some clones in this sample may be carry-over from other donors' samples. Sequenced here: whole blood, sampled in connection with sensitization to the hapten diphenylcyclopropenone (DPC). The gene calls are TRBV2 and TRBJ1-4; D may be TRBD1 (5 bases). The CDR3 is CASSSGAEKLFF. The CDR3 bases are TGTGCCAGCAGCTCCGGGGCCGAAAAACTGTTTTTT.